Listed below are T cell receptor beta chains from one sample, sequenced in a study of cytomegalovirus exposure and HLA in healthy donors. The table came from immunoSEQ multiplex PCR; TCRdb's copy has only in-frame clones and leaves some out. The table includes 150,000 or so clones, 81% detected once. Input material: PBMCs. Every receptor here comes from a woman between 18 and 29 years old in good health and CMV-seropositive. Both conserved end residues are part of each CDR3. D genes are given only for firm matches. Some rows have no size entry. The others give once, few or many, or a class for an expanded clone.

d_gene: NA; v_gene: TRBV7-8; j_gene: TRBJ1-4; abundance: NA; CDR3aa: CASSALGGAANEKLFF; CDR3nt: TGTGCCAGCAGCGCCCTCGGGGGGGCGGCTAATGAAAAACTGTTTTTT
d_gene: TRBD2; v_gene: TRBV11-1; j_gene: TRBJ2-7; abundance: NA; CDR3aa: CASSGGGLEQYF; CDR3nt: TGTGCCAGCAGCGGCGGGGGGCTTGAGCAGTACTTC
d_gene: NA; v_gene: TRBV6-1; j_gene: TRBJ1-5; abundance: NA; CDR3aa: CASSEARYQPQHF; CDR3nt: TGTGCCAGCAGTGAAGCGCGGTATCAGCCCCAGCATTTT
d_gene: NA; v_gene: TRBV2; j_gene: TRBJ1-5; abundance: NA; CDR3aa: CASSGERGVRAGQPQHF; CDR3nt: TGTGCCAGCAGTGGGGAGAGGGGTGTCCGGGCGGGGCAGCCCCAGCATTTT
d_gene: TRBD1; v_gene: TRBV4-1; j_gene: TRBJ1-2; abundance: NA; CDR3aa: CASSQGPGTGNYGYTF; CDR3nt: TGCGCCAGCAGCCAAGGGCCCGGGACAGGGAACTATGGCTACACCTTC
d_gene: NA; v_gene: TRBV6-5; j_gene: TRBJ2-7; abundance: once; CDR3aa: CASSQGLMGEQYF; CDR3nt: TGTGCCAGTTCTCAGGGCCTAATGGGCGAGCAGTACTTC
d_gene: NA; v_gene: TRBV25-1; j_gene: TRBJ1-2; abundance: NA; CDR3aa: CASSSRQGPGDYGYTF; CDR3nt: TGTGCCAGCAGTTCACGTCAGGGACCAGGGGACTATGGCTACACCTTC
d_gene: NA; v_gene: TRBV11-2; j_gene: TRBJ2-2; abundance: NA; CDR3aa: CASSFPQFANTGELFF; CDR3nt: TGTGCCAGCAGCTTTCCCCAGTTCGCGAACACCGGGGAGCTGTTTTTT
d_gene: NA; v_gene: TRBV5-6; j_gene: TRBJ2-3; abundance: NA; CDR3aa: CASSPQGYSTDTQYF; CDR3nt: TGTGCCAGCAGCCCGCAGGGGTATAGCACAGATACGCAGTATTTT
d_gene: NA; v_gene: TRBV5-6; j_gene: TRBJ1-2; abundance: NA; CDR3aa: CASSSGGNGGYTF; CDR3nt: TGTGCCAGCAGCTCTGGGGGGAACGGTGGCTACACCTTC
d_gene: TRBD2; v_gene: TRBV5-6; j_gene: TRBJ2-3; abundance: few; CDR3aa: CASSPGLAGANTQYF; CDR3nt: TGTGCCAGCAGCCCGGGACTAGCGGGGGCCAATACGCAGTATTTT
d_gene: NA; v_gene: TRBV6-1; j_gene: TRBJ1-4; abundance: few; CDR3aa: CASSDPGRVWKLFF; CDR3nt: TGTGCCAGCAGTGACCCGGGAAGGGTTTGGAAACTGTTTTTT
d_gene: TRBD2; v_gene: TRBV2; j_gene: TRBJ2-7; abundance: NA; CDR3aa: CASTRESSGDLWKYF; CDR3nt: TGTGCCAGCACCAGAGAGTCTAGCGGGGACCTCTGGAAGTACTTC
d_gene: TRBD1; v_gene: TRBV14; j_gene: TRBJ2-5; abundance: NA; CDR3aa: CASSLGTGMGRETQYF; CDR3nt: TGTGCCAGCAGCCTCGGGACAGGGATGGGTCGGGAGACCCAGTACTTC
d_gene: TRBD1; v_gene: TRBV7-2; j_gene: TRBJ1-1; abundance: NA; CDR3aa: CASSLRDSEAFF; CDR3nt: TGTGCCAGCAGCTTAAGGGACAGTGAAGCTTTCTTT
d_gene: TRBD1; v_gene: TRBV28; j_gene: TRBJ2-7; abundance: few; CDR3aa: CASSPTLGGPYEQYF; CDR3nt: TGTGCCAGCAGCCCGACACTAGGGGGCCCCTACGAGCAGTACTTC
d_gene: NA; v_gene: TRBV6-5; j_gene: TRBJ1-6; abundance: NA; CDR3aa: CASRRPGNSPLHF; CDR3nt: TGTGCCAGCCGACGTCCCGGGAATTCACCCCTCCACTTT
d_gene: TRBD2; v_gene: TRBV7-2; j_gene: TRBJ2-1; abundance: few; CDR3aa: CASSIPRTSGADEQFF; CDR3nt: TGTGCCAGCAGCATTCCTCGGACTAGCGGGGCGGATGAGCAGTTCTTC
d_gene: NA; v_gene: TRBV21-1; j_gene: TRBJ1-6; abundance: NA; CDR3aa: CASSKRSRGQGNSPLHF; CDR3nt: TGTGCCAGCAGCAAGAGAAGTAGGGGACAGGGGAATTCACCCCTCCACTTT
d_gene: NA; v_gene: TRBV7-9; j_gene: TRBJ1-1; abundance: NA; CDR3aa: CASQAGREGHTEAFF; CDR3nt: TGTGCCAGCCAAGCTGGTCGGGAGGGGCACACTGAAGCTTTCTTT
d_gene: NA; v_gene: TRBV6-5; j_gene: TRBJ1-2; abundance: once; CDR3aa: CASSYSLGSYGYTF; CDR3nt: TGTGCCAGCAGTTACTCCCTGGGCAGCTATGGCTACACCTTC
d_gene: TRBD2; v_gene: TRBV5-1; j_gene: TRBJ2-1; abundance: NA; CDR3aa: CASSIAGVGNNEQFF; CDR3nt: TGCGCCAGCAGCATAGCGGGGGTCGGGAACAATGAGCAGTTCTTC
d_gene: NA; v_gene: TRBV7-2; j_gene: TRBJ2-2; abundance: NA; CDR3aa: CASSLTTGFETGELFF; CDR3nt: TGTGCCAGCAGCTTAACCACAGGGTTCGAGACCGGGGAGCTGTTTTTT
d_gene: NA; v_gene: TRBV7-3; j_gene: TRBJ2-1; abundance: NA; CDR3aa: CASSLTLTGNEQFF; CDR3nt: TGTGCCAGCAGCTTAACGTTAACGGGGAATGAGCAGTTCTTC
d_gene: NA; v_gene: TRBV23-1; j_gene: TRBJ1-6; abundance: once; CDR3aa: CASSQSSQVSSPLHF; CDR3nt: TGCGCCAGCAGTCAATCATCACAGGTAAGCTCACCCCTCCACTTT
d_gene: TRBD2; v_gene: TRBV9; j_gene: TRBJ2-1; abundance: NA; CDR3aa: CASSVKGTGLAYNEQFF; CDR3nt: TGTGCCAGCAGCGTAAAGGGGACGGGACTAGCGTACAATGAGCAGTTCTTC
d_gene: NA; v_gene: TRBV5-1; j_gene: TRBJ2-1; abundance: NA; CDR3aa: CASSLGRDSRSYNEQFF; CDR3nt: TGCGCCAGCAGCTTGGGACGGGACTCCCGCTCCTACAATGAGCAGTTCTTC
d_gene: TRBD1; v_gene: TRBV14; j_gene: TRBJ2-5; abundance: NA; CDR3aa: CASSPRQGARSETQYF; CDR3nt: TGTGCCAGCAGCCCCCGACAGGGGGCAAGGTCGGAGACCCAGTACTTC
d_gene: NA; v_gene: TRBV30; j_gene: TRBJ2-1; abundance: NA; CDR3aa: CAWTQPGRAHEQFF; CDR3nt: TGTGCCTGGACCCAACCGGGCAGGGCCCATGAGCAGTTCTTC
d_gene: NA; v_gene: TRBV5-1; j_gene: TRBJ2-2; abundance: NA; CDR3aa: CASSLSGRGTGELFF; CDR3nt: TGCGCCAGCAGCCTTAGCGGTCGGGGGACCGGGGAGCTGTTTTTT
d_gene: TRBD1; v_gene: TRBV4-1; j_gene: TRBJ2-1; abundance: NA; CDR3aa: CASSQGQGLFGSYNEQFF; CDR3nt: TGCGCCAGCAGCCAAGGACAGGGGTTGTTCGGCTCCTACAATGAGCAGTTCTTC
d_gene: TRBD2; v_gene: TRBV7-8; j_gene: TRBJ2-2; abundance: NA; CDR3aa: CASSVGGALNTGELFF; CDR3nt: TGTGCCAGCAGCGTCGGGGGGGCCCTTAACACCGGGGAGCTGTTTTTT
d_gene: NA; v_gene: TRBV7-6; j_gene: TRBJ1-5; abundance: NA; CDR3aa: CASSSGVGQPQHF; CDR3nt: TGTGCCAGCAGCTCAGGGGTAGGCCAGCCCCAGCATTTT
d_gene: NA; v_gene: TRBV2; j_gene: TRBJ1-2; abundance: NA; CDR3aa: CASSLDRIANYGYTF; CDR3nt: TGTGCCAGCAGTCTTGACAGGATAGCTAACTATGGCTACACCTTC
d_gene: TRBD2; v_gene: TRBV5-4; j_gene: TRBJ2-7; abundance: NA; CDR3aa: CASSRAGSGGHYEQYF; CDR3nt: TGTGCCAGCAGCCGAGCGGGGAGCGGGGGCCACTACGAGCAGTACTTC
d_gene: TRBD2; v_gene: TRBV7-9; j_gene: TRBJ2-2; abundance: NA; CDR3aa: CASSLETGGTNTGELFF; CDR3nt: TGTGCCAGCAGCTTAGAAACGGGGGGGACGAACACCGGGGAGCTGTTTTTT
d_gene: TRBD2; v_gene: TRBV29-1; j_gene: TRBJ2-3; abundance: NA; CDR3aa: CSVVLGDYPSTDTQYF; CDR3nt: TGCAGCGTTGTTTTGGGGGACTACCCTAGCACAGATACGCAGTATTTT
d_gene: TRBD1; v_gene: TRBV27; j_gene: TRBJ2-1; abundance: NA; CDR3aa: CASSSALQGAGNEQFF; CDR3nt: TGTGCCAGCAGTTCTGCCCTACAGGGGGCAGGGAATGAGCAGTTCTTC
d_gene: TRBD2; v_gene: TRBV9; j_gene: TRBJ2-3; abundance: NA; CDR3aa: CASSVGLAGGTDTQYF; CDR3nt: TGTGCCAGCAGCGTAGGTCTAGCGGGAGGCACAGATACGCAGTATTTT